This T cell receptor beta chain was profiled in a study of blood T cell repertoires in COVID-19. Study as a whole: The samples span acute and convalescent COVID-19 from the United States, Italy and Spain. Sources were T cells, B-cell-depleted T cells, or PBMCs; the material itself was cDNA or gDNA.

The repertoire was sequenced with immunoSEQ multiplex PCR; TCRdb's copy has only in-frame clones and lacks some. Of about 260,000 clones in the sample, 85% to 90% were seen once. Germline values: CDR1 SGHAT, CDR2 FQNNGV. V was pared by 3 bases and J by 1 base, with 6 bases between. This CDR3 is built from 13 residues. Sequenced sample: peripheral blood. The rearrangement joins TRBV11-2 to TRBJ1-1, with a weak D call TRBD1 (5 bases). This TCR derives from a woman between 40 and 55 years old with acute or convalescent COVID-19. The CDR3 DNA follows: TGTGCCAGCAGCTTGACAGCGAACACTGAAGCTTTCTTT. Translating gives CASSLTANTEAFF.